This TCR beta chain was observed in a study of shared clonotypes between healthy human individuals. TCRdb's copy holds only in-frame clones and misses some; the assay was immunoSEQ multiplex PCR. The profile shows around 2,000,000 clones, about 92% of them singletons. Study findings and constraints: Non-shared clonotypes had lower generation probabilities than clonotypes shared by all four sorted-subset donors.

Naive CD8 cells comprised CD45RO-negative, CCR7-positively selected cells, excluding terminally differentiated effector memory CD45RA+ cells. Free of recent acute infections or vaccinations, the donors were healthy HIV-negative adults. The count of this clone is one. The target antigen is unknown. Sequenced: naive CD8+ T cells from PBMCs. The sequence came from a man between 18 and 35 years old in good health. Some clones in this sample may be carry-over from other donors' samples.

The CDR3 loop reads CATRPGQGVTEAFF. CDR3 DNA: TGTGCCACCAGACCAGGACAGGGGGTCACTGAAGCTTTCTTT. The chain has TRBV15 and TRBJ1-1; TRBD1 matches 10 bases. Losses at the gene ends were 6 bases for V and 4 bases for J; bases not matched to a gene: 5. This CDR3 has 14 residues. CDR1 LNHNV and CDR2 YYDKDF come from the germline V gene (reference sequence).